This TCR beta chain was captured by sequencing in a study of T cells of healthy individuals. Germline CDR1 MDHEN, CDR2 SYDVKM. With V trimmed by 2 bases and J by 1 base, 11 bases remained unmatched. CDR3 length: 18 amino acids. This clonotype was counted at least ten times. Via MiXCR, TCRdb re-called the 5' RACE reads, giving one row per CDR3 protein. The table includes around 100,000 distinct CDR3 sequences, under 20% detected once. The chain joins TRBV28 to TRBJ1-3, with 7 bases lining up with TRBD1. The TCR comes from a human donor in good health. The CDR3 reads CASSLGEPDRESGNTIYF. DNA for the CDR3: TGTGCCAGCAGTTTAGGTGAACCCGACAGGGAGTCTGGAAACACCATATATTTT.